The T cell receptor (beta chain) described here comes from a study of CD8+ T cells in alopecia areata. Study-level points and caveats: Relative to normal scalp, lesional scalp, especially alopecia totalis/universalis, showed higher clonality.

RNA was extracted and reverse transcribed into cDNA as the sequencing template. TCRdb's copy holds only in-frame clones and misses some; the assay was immunoSEQ multiplex PCR. The profile shows 95,000 to 120,000 clones, 45% to 70% of them singletons. This clone has just a few counts. Its antigen is undetermined. This CDR3 region has 16 residues. V was pared by 0 bases and J by 1 base, with 5 bases of the junction left unmatched. Germline assignment: CDR1 SGHDT and CDR2 YYEEEE. This TCR was sampled from a human donor in good health. Sequenced sample: CD8+ T cells sorted from blood. The chain is built from TRBV5-6 and TRBJ2-5; 8 nucleotides match TRBD2. The CDR3 coding sequence is TGTGCCAGCAGCTTGGGCGCGGGGGGCCTCCAAGAGACCCAGTACTTC. Amino acid sequence: CASSLGAGGLQETQYF.